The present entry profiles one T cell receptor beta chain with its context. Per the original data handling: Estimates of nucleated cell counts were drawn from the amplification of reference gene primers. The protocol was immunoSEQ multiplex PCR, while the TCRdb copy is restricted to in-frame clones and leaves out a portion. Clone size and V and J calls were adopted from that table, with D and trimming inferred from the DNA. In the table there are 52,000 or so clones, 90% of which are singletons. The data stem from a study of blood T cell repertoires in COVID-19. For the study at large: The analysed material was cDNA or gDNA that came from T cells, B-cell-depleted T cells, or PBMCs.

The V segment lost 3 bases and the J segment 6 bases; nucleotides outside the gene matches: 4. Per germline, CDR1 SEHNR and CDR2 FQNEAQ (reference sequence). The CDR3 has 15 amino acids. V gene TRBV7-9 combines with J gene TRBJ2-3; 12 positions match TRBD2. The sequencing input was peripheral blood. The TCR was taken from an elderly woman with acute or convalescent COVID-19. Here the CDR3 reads CASSLGLAGGDTQYF. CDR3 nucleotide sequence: TGTGCCAGCAGCTTGGGCCTAGCGGGAGGGGATACGCAGTATTTT.